A single T cell receptor beta chain is shown here with its context. What it recognizes is unknown. The CDR3 length is 13 residues. Germline V CDR1 and CDR2: DFQATT, SNEGSKA (reference sequence). V was pared by 1 base and J by 4 bases, with 10 bases between. The sample originates from a study of identical twins. TCRdb re-analysed the 5' RACE reads in MiXCR, keeping a single row per CDR3 protein. The sample carries just over 500,000 distinct CDR3 sequences, less than 25% recorded once. Study-level findings and limits: Not following the same donors, the study drew its conclusions from cross-sectional statistical analysis. Zero-insertion findings could be partly confounded by invariant cells (MAIT and iNKT cells).

The data also belong to a second study, concerning T cells expressing NK-cell markers.

The J gene is TRBJ2-5, the V gene TRBV20-1, with TRBD2 as a possible D gene (6 bases). This TCR was sampled from a woman aged 18 to 35 in good health. Material for sequencing was CD4+ T cells sorted from blood. The CDR3 region is CSARGLVLETQYF. DNA of the CDR3: TGCAGTGCTAGAGGACTAGTACTAGAGACCCAGTACTTC.